What follows are 32 T cell receptor beta chains derived from one specimen sequenced in a study of cytomegalovirus exposure and HLA in healthy donors. This table comes from immunoSEQ multiplex PCR, and its TCRdb copy is limited to in-frame clones, with some not included. There are roughly 190,000 clones in the sample; about 82% occur only once, and almost 1.5% lies in the top ten. Material: PBMCs. The origin of the receptors is a woman aged 18-30 years in good health and CMV-seronegative.

The rearrangement joins TRBV19 to TRBJ1-2; possibly TRBD1 for D (5 bases). The V gene lost 3 bases and the J gene lost 0 bases, with 11 bases spanning the gap. CDR1 and CDR2 (germline): LNHDA, SQIVND (reference sequence). The CDR3 runs to 15 residues. CDR3 DNA: TGTGCCAGTAGTATGAGAGGGACTTCTAACTATGGCTACACCTTC. Protein sequence: CASSMRGTSNYGYTF.

The chain is built from TRBV9 and TRBJ1-2; 7 bases are shared with TRBD1. The CDR3 has 15 residues. V was pared by 0 bases and J by 4 bases, with 6 bases of the junction left unmatched. Germline V gives CDR1 SGDLS, CDR2 YYNGEE. The CDR3 loop reads CASSVDSQGGYGYTF. The DNA for the CDR3 is TGTGCCAGCAGCGTAGATTCTCAGGGGGGCTATGGCTACACCTTC.

The rearrangement uses TRBV21-1 and TRBJ1-5; TRBD1 reflects the table's D call only, with no check against the DNA. TRBV21-1 is a pseudogene segment. The CDR3 is made up of 19 amino acids. The CDR3 DNA reads as TGTGCCAGCAGCAATAGGGCCCGGGACAGGGGGCTGAGCAATCAGCCCCAGCATTTT. Translated, it gives CASSNRARDRGLSNQPQHF.

This chain joins TRBV18 and TRBJ1-5; no reliable D call. V lost 2 bases, J lost 3 bases, and 8 bases lay in between. CDR3 size: 14 residues. Germline V gives CDR1 KGHSH, CDR2 LQKENI. CDR3 nucleotide sequence: TGTGCCAGCTCACCAACACAGATCAATCAGCCCCAGCATTTT. Its protein is CASSPTQINQPQHF.

The chain has TRBV29-1 and TRBJ1-5; tentative D call: TRBD1 (5 bases). The CDR3 runs to 14 residues. Deletions cut 4 bases from V and 5 bases from J, with 15 bases between. The V gene's germline CDR1 is SQVTM and CDR2 ANQGSEA. This chain's CDR3 is CSVVIGARDQPQHF. CDR3 nucleotide sequence: TGCAGCGTTGTAATTGGAGCCAGGGATCAGCCCCAGCATTTT.

The CDR3 bases are TGTGCCAGCAAGACAGGGACCTATGGGGGGGGCTACACCTTC. It codes for CASKTGTYGGGYTF. The rearrangement uses TRBV6-6 and TRBJ1-2; 7 bases map to TRBD1. Germline loops: CDR1 MNHNY, CDR2 SVGAGI (reference sequence). The CDR3 sequence is 14 residues long. Trimming took 7 bases from V and 8 from J; bases not matched to a gene: 13.

The J gene is TRBJ2-7, the V gene TRBV28; D is perhaps TRBD1 (5 bases). Between the trimmed V and J ends, which lost 7 bases and 2 bases, there was a span of 9 bases. Germline CDR1 is MDHEN and CDR2 is SYDVKM. This CDR3 region has 12 residues. The CDR3 DNA is TGTGCCAGCAATTCAGGGACCTACGAGCAGTACTTC. Translating gives CASNSGTYEQYF. The complete variable domain, with remaining parts taken from reference TRBV28 and TRBJ2-7, reads DVKVTQSSRYLVKRTGEKVFLECVQDMDHENMFWYRQDPGLGLRLIYFSYDVKMKEKGDIPEGYSVSREKKERFSLILESASTNQTSMYLCASNSGTYEQYFGPGTRLTVT.

The chain couples TRBV28 to TRBJ1-2, with D unresolved. The CDR3 consists of 14 residues. Germline CDR1 reads MDHEN; CDR2 reads SYDVKM. Trimming took off 4 bases at V and 3 bases at J, with 12 bases between the two ends. The CDR3 loop is CASSSPGPDYGYTF. In nucleotides, the CDR3 is TGTGCCAGCAGTTCTCCGGGTCCAGACTATGGCTACACCTTC.

The chain joins TRBV28 to TRBJ2-2; D not certain. Per the germline V gene, CDR1 is MDHEN and CDR2 is SYDVKM. Trimming took 2 bases from V and 7 from J, leaving 17 bases between them. The CDR3 has 16 residues. CDR3 DNA: TGTGCCAGCAGTTTACCCACTCCGTCCGAGAGCGGGGAGCTGTTTTTT. It translates to CASSLPTPSESGELFF.

J is TRBJ1-1 and V is TRBV2, with D maybe TRBD1 (5 bases). V lost 2 bases and J lost 4, with 11 bases in between. Looked up from germline, CDR1 is SNHLY and CDR2 is FYNNEI. CDR3 length equals 14 residues. The CDR3 region is CASSEYVGATEAFF. The CDR3 region has the DNA TGTGCCAGCAGTGAATATGTAGGGGCCACTGAAGCTTTCTTT. The entire variable domain, with the rest obtained from reference TRBV2 and TRBJ1-1, is as follows: EPEVTQTPSHQVTQMGQEVILRCVPISNHLYFYWYRQILGQKVEFLVSFYNNEISEKSEIFDDQFSVERPDGSNFTLKIRSTKLEDSAMYFCASSEYVGATEAFFGQGTRLTVV.

This sequence joins TRBV7-7 and TRBJ2-3; TRBD1 aligns across 9 bases. Trimming removed 5 bases from V and 2 bases from J; junction bases left unmatched: 5. The germline CDR1 and CDR2 sequences are SSHAT and FNYEAQ (reference sequence). The CDR3 spans 15 residues. The CDR3 region has the DNA TGTGCCAGCAGCCCCGGGACAGGGAACACAGATACGCAGTATTTT. This sequence encodes CASSPGTGNTDTQYF.

This chain connects TRBV6-1 to TRBJ1-2; D unresolved. CDR1 and CDR2 (germline): MNHNS, SASEGT. V was cut by 3 bases and J by 5 bases, with 10 bases left in between. The CDR3 extends over 13 amino acids. As DNA, the CDR3 is TGTGCCAGCAGTGACTCCGGGTGGTATGGCTACACCTTC. It encodes CASSDSGWYGYTF.

This clone was observed a single time. This rearrangement joins TRBV30 to TRBJ1-3; D is undetermined. Germline loops: CDR1 GTSNPN, CDR2 SVGIG (reference sequence). The CDR3 spans 13 residues. Deletions cut 5 bases from V and 1 base from J, with 9 bases between. The CDR3 region has the DNA TGTGCCTGGGCCTCGGGATCTGGAAACACCATATATTTT. This translates into CAWASGSGNTIYF.

The V gene is TRBV10-1, the J gene TRBJ2-3; 8 nucleotides agree with TRBD2. The CDR3 consists of 18 residues. V trimming: 3 bases; J trimming: 0 bases; junction bases outside the gene matches: 11. The germline V gene encodes CDR1 WNHNN and CDR2 SYGVQD (reference sequence). CDR3 region: CASSDIFFSGASTDTQYF. CDR3 in DNA: TGCGCCAGCAGTGACATATTCTTTAGCGGGGCGAGCACAGATACGCAGTATTTT.

This rearrangement joins TRBV2 to TRBJ2-5, with 10 nucleotides matching TRBD2. The CDR3 contains 15 residues. J was trimmed by 1 base and V by 4 bases; bases with no gene match: 3. Germline-derived CDR1 and CDR2 are SNHLY and FYNNEI. CDR3: CASSVSSGGQETQYF. The CDR3 bases are TGTGCCAGCAGTGTGTCTAGCGGGGGCCAAGAGACCCAGTACTTC.

This rearrangement joins TRBV27 to TRBJ2-4, with TRBD1 as a possible D gene (5 bases). V dropped 6 bases and J dropped 6 bases, with 18 bases sitting between them. The CDR3 has 15 amino acids. Germline CDR1 and CDR2: MNHEY and SMNVEV (reference sequence). CDR3 in amino acids: CASRSQGPRGNIQYF. DNA of the CDR3: TGTGCCAGCAGGAGTCAGGGTCCAAGAGGAAACATTCAGTACTTC.

The chain recombines TRBV11-3 with TRBJ2-1, with D possibly matching TRBD2 (5 bases). Deletions cut 5 bases from V and 9 bases from J, with 14 bases between. The CDR3 is 13 amino acids. CDR1 and CDR2 from the germline V gene are SGHNT and YENEEA. CDR3 amino acids: CASSLPRGTEQFF. The CDR3 DNA reads TGTGCCAGCAGCCTACCCCGGGGTACTGAGCAGTTCTTC.

This chain links TRBV29-1 with TRBJ1-2; tentatively, D is TRBD1 (5 bases). V dropped 6 bases and J dropped 5 bases, with 16 bases sitting between them. CDR1 is SQVTM and CDR2 is ANQGSEA in the germline V gene. The CDR3 extends over 13 amino acids. The CDR3 bases are TGCAGCGTCGGGTGGGGCGGTGGATATGGCTACACCTTC. Its translation is CSVGWGGGYGYTF.

The chain has TRBV11-2 and TRBJ1-2; 7 positions agree with TRBD1. Germline values: CDR1 SGHAT, CDR2 FQNNGV. The CDR3 extends over 14 amino acids. Losses at the gene ends were 5 bases for V and 3 bases for J; bases not matched to a gene: 6. The CDR3 nucleotides are TGTGCCAGCAGCATCTACAGGGGAGACTATGGCTACACCTTC. Translating gives CASSIYRGDYGYTF.

The gene calls are TRBV27 and TRBJ1-2; D call uncertain. V lost 6 bases to trimming and J lost 7 bases, with 18 bases between them. Germline values: CDR1 MNHEY, CDR2 SMNVEV (reference sequence). The CDR3 sequence is 14 residues long. CDR3 nucleotide sequence: TGTGCCAGCAGAACCGACCTGGGAGCTGGTGGCTACACCTTC. Amino acids: CASRTDLGAGGYTF.

DNA of the CDR3: TGTGCCAGCAGCGGAAACAGGGGGCGCGGGGAGACCCAGTACTTC. Encoded protein: CASSGNRGRGETQYF. The V call is TRBV5-8, the J call TRBJ2-5; the match to TRBD1 covers 9 bases. The CDR3 runs to 15 residues. CDR1 and CDR2 from the germline V gene are SGHTS and YDEGEE. Trimming at V came to 4 bases and at J to 5 bases, leaving 9 bases not matched to a gene.

The CDR3: CASSPREDKTYEQYF. The CDR3 DNA follows: TGTGCCAGCTCACCCCGAGAGGACAAGACCTACGAGCAGTACTTC. The chain uses TRBV18 and TRBJ2-7; D possibly corresponds to TRBD1 (5 bases). This CDR3 region has 15 residues. Deletions cut 3 bases from V and 2 bases from J, with 14 bases between. Germline loops: CDR1 KGHSH, CDR2 LQKENI.

This chain links TRBV29-1 with TRBJ2-7, with D hard to call. Per germline, CDR1 SQVTM and CDR2 ANQGSEA. V was cut by 5 bases and J by 0 bases, with 11 bases left in between. The CDR3 loop spans 13 amino acids. The CDR3 loop is CSVCPTDSYEQYF. CDR3 in DNA: TGCAGCGTTTGCCCTACTGACTCCTACGAGCAGTACTTC.

The rearrangement joins TRBV4-1 to TRBJ2-2; D not certain. The length of the CDR3 is 14 residues. Germline CDR1 MGHRA, CDR2 YSYEKL. The germline V and J ends were trimmed by 0 bases and 7 bases, with 9 bases remaining between them. In DNA form, the CDR3 reads TGCGCCAGCAGCCAAGATCTATACCGCGGGGAGCTGTTTTTT. This codes for CASSQDLYRGELFF.

The chain has TRBV29-1 and TRBJ2-1, with D maybe TRBD2 (6 bases). This CDR3 has 11 amino acids. The germline V gene encodes CDR1 SQVTM and CDR2 ANQGSEA. The V gene lost 6 bases and the J gene lost 9 bases, with 12 bases spanning the gap. CDR3 in amino acids: CSVDRDFEQFF. The DNA of the CDR3 is TGCAGCGTGGACCGGGACTTTGAGCAGTTCTTC.

The table lists this clone with a count of one. The chain has TRBV15 and TRBJ1-5, with unresolved D. Germline V CDR1 and CDR2: LNHNV, YYDKDF (reference sequence). The CDR3 extends over 12 amino acids. Trimming left V 2 bases short and J 6 bases short, with 5 bases between. This chain's CDR3 is CATSRSSQPQHF. CDR3 DNA: TGTGCCACCAGCAGAAGTAGTCAGCCCCAGCATTTT.

The chain joins TRBV18 to TRBJ1-6; a possible D gene is TRBD1 (6 bases). Germline CDR1 reads KGHSH; CDR2 reads LQKENI. CDR3 length equals 16 residues. Trimming shortened V by 1 base and J by 8 bases, and 15 bases separated the two germline ends. The CDR3 nucleotides read TGTGCCAGCTCACCACAGGGGGTGAGGGGAGATTCACCCCTCCACTTT. Its protein product is CASSPQGVRGDSPLHF.

This clone occurred a few times. CDR3 in amino acids: CASGTSGGAETQYF. The CDR3 nucleotides are TGTGCCAGTGGGACTAGCGGGGGGGCAGAGACCCAGTACTTC. The V gene is TRBV19, the J gene TRBJ2-5; 16 bases align to TRBD2. V dropped 8 bases and J dropped 4; count of bases not matched to a gene: 1. The CDR3 runs 14 residues. CDR1 and CDR2 (germline): LNHDA, SQIVND (reference sequence).

The CDR3 reads CASSPRGDNSFF. CDR3 DNA sequence: TGTGCCAGCAGCCCTCGCGGGGATAATTCTTTCTTC. V is TRBV5-4 and J is TRBJ2-1; D perhaps matches TRBD2 (6 bases). Trimming took off 4 bases at V and 16 bases at J, with 18 bases between the two ends. The length of the CDR3 is 12 residues. From germline, CDR1 is SGHNT and CDR2 YYREEE (reference sequence).

CDR3 in DNA: TGTGCCAGCAGTGGGGGCCCCGACGGAGCCTACGAGCAGTACTTC. It codes for CASSGGPDGAYEQYF. The rearrangement uses TRBV6-1 and TRBJ2-7; D may be TRBD1 (5 bases). The CDR3 is 15 amino acids. Between the trimmed V and J ends, which lost 4 bases and 2 bases, there was a span of 15 bases. Germline V CDR1 and CDR2: MNHNS, SASEGT.

The gene calls are TRBV4-1 and TRBJ2-5, with TRBD2 matching 7 bases. J lost 5 bases, V lost 4 bases, and 10 bases had no gene match. The germline CDR1 and CDR2 sequences are MGHRA and YSYEKL. This CDR3 region has 15 residues. For the CDR3, the DNA is TGCGCCAGCAGCCGCCTAAGAGTTAGCGGGGAGACCCAGTACTTC. Encoded protein: CASSRLRVSGETQYF.

The chain uses TRBV5-4 and TRBJ2-3; TRBD2 matches at 8 bases. This CDR3 is built from 13 residues. Germline CDR1 is SGHNT and CDR2 is YYREEE (reference sequence). After removal of 9 bases from V and 0 bases from J, the junction contained 3 bases not matched to a gene. CDR3: CATTSGSTDTQYF. The CDR3 region has the DNA TGTGCCACCACTAGCGGCAGCACAGATACGCAGTATTTT. Complete variable domain (other parts from reference TRBV5-4 and TRBJ2-3): ETGVTQSPTHLIKTRGQQVTLRCSSQSGHNTVSWYQQALGQGPQFIFQYYREEENGRGNFPPRFSGLQFPNYSSELNVNALELDDSALYLCATTSGSTDTQYFGPGTRLTVL.